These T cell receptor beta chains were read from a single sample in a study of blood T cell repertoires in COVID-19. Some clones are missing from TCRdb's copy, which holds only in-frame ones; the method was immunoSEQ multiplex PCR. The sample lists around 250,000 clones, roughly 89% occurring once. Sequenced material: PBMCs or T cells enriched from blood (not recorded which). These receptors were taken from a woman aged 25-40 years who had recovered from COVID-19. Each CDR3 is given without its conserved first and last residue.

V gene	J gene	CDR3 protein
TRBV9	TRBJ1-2	ASSLSSYGYT
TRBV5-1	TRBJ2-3	ASSLGQGADTQY
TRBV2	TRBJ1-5	ASSRQGVNQPQH
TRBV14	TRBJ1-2	ASSPDRVHGYT
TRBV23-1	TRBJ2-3	ASSNRDRGFWDTQY
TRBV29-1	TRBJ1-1	SVALSFKNTEAF
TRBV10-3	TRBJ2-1	AISESEGQGAYNEQF
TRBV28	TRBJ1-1	ASSTSREVFSTEAF
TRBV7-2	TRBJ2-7	ASSSRTRTGEQY
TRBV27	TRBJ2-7	ASRGLAGLSSYEQY
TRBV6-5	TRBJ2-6	ASSRTVAGANVLT
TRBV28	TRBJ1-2	ASRPTGGGGYT
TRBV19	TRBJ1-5	ASSTTDFYSNQPQH
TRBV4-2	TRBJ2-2	ASSQDRSVGELF
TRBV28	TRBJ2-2	ASIRIAGTNTGELF
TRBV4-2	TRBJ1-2	ASSQDQGSGYT
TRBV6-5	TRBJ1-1	ASSYSGQESEAF
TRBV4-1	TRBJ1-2	ASSQVGSTRFGGYT
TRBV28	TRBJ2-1	ASSLPTGGFNEQF
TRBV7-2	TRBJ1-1	ASSSHMNTEAF
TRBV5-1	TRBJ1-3	ASSWTRGYSGNTIY
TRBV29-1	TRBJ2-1	SVVLSGSDYNEQF
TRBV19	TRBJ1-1	ASRTGSTEAF
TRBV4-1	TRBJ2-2	ASSSTASGYTGELF
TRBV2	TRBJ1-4	ASSVMGARNEKLF
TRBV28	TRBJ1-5	ASSFRAGRANQPQH
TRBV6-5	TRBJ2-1	ASRTGTGFYNEQF
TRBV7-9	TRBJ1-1	ASSLARAMI
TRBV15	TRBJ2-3	ATSTALAQSSTDTQY
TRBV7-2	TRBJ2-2	ASSPSGLLDTGELF
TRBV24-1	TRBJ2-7	ATSDLIGDRSYEQY
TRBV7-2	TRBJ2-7	ASSRGSNEQY
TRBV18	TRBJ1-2	ASSPSGGAYGYT
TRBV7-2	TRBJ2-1	ASSLPGGVGDEQF
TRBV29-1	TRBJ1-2	SVTGTVDGYT
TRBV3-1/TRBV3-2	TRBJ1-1	ASSQVVGHTEAF
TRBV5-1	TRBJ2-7	ASSDPSGSSYEQY
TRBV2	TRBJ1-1	ASRETPGFEAF
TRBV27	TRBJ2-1	ASSSLPVAGGLGNEQF
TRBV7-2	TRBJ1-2	ASSSYRYGYT
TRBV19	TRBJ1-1	ASRNNQRTEAF
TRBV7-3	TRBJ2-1	ASSLQGRNNEQF
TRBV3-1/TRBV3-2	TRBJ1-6	ASSQERRDVNSPLH
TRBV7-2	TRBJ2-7	ASSHGLAGRQEQY
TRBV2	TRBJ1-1	ASRTGGYTEAF
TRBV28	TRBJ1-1	ASSRGQPEAF
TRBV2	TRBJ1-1	ASSAEVVNTEAF
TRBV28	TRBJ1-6	ASMSHSPLH
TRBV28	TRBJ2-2	ASRSRGGRREGELF
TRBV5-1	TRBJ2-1	ASSTRPLAGNNEQF
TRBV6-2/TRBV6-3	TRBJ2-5	ASSYLTSGKETQY
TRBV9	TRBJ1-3	ASSVDSGGRNTIY
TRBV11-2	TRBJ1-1	ASSQMETGFTEAF
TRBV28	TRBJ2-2	ASGNPSGANTGELF
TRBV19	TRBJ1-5	ASSWGVSNQPQH